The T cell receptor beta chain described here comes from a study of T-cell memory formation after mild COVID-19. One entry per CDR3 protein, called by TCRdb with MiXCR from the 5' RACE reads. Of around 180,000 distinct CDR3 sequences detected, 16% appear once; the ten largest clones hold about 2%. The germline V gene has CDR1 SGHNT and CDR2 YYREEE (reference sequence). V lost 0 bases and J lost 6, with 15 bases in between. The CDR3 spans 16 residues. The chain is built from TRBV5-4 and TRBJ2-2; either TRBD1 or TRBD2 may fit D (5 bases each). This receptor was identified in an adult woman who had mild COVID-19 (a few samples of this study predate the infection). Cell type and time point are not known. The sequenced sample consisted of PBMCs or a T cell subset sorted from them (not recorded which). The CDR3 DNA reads TGTGCCAGCAGCTTGGGGGGACCGACCAGGTCCGGGGAGCTGTTTTTT. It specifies CASSLGGPTRSGELFF.